The 18 T cell receptor beta chains in this list originate from one sample, sequenced in a study of shared clonotypes between healthy human individuals (dated by TCRdb to the early 2020s). For the CD8 naive samples, CD45RO-negative cells were positively selected for CCR7, yielding a CD45RA+CCR7+ population from which TemRA cells were excluded. Libraries were constructed by the immunoSEQ multiplex PCR assay. TCRdb re-hosts the immuneACCESS table, in-frame sequences only. Its copies lack some clones; in the studies checked, an unresolved V gene accounts for under half of them, and the cause for the rest is not known. For this sample there are over 2 million clones; around 96% appear just once. The ten largest clones add up to 0.9% to 1.4% of the sample. The specimen was naive CD8+ T cells sorted from blood. The cell subset or site label, read with the paper, signifies: CD45RA+CCR7+. These receptors all stem from a man younger than 35 in good health.

Details on this clone: A single base separates this from a much larger clone, so it may be a read error. The chain links TRBV7-9 to TRBJ2-7; no clear D gene. Trimming took 2 bases from V and 4 from J, leaving 3 bases between them. The CDR3 contains 11 residues. The germline V gene encodes CDR1 SEHNR and CDR2 FQNEAQ (reference sequence). The CDR3 DNA is TGTGCCAGCAGCTTATGGTACGAGCAGTACTTC. It is translated as CASSLWYEQYF.

The V gene is TRBV6-5, the J gene TRBJ2-5; either TRBD1 or TRBD2 may fit D (7 bases each). Germline assignment: CDR1 MNHEY and CDR2 SVGAGI. CDR3 length: 14 residues. Trimming removed 8 bases from V and 3 bases from J, with 16 bases in between. The CDR3 DNA reads as TGTGCCAGCGGGACAGCGGGACCTAAAGAGACCCAGTACTTC. This gives the protein CASGTAGPKETQYF.

A note on this clone: The sample holds other DNA sequences that translate to the same CDR3. The chain links TRBV6-5 to TRBJ2-7, with a tentative D call TRBD1 (6 bases). Per the germline V gene, CDR1 is MNHEY and CDR2 is SVGAGI. CDR3 length: 12 residues. The V end lost 6 bases, the J end lost 3 bases, and 9 bases lay between the germline ends. The CDR3 sequence: CASSSDSYEQYF. In DNA form, the CDR3 reads TGTGCCAGCAGCTCGGACAGCTACGAGCAGTACTTC.

The chain is built from TRBV28 and TRBJ2-3; weak D call: TRBD2 (5 bases). V was cut by 3 bases and J by 0 bases, with 10 bases left in between. The CDR3 runs 15 residues. Germline V lookup: CDR1 MDHEN, CDR2 SYDVKM. This CDR3 reads CASSFPPGSTDTQYF. Here the CDR3 DNA reads TGTGCCAGCAGTTTCCCCCCGGGGAGCACAGATACGCAGTATTTT.

V gene TRBV25-1 combines with J gene TRBJ1-1; D unresolved. Germline V CDR1 and CDR2: MGHDK, SYGVNS. The CDR3 loop spans 13 amino acids. The V end was cut by 1 base, the J end by 8 bases, with 11 bases between. The CDR3 sequence: CASSELGPGEAFF. The CDR3 DNA reads TGTGCCAGCAGTGAATTAGGGCCAGGCGAAGCTTTCTTT. Full variable domain (outside the CDR3, taken from reference TRBV25-1 and TRBJ1-1): EADIYQTPRYLVIGTGKKITLECSQTMGHDKMYWYQQDPGMELHLIHYSYGVNSTEKGDLSSESTVSRIRTEHFPLTLESARPSHTSQYLCASSELGPGEAFFGQGTRLTVV.

The chain recombines TRBV2 with TRBJ2-2, with D tentatively TRBD1 (6 bases). Between the trimmed V and J ends, which lost 6 bases and 5 bases, there was a span of 25 bases. The CDR3 has 18 amino acids. In germline, CDR1 is SNHLY, CDR2 FYNNEI. Written as DNA, the CDR3 is TGTGCCAGCAGCGCAACCAAACAGGGTGTCTTTGGGACCGGGGAGCTGTTTTTT. Residues: CASSATKQGVFGTGELFF.

J is TRBJ2-5 and V is TRBV5-1; TRBD1 matches at 8 bases. Per the germline V gene, CDR1 is SGHRS and CDR2 is YFSETQ. The CDR3 length is 14 residues. Trimming took 4 bases from V and 5 from J; bases not matched to a gene: 7. The DNA for the CDR3 is TGCGCCAGCAGCCAGATGGGACAGGCGGAGACCCAGTACTTC. Amino acid sequence: CASSQMGQAETQYF.

V gene TRBV27 combines with J gene TRBJ2-7; D is tentatively TRBD1 or TRBD2 (5 bases each). The CDR3 length is 17 residues. The germline V gene has CDR1 MNHEY and CDR2 SMNVEV (reference sequence). V was trimmed by 3 bases and J by 0 bases, leaving 18 bases between them. The CDR3 here is CASSLVQLGVSSYEQYF. The CDR3 nucleotides are TGTGCCAGCAGTTTGGTACAATTGGGGGTTTCCTCCTACGAGCAGTACTTC.

The chain combines TRBV7-9 with TRBJ2-6; weak D call: TRBD1 (6 bases). In germline, CDR1 is SEHNR, CDR2 FQNEAQ (reference sequence). Between the trimmed V and J ends, which lost 4 bases and 1 base, there was a span of 11 bases. The CDR3 loop spans 16 amino acids. For the CDR3, the DNA is TGTGCCAGCAGCTCCAACAGGGTATCTGGGGCCAACGTCCTGACTTTC. This encodes CASSSNRVSGANVLTF.

The chain links TRBV21-1 to TRBJ2-1; the table calls TRBD2, which could not be checked here. TRBV21-1 is designated a pseudogene. CDR3 length: 20 residues. The CDR3 loop is CASSIHGRDPPSYSYNEQFF. The CDR3 DNA reads as TGTGCCAGCAGCATCCATGGACGGGATCCACCTTCTTACTCCTACAATGAGCAGTTCTTC.

This chain links TRBV13 with TRBJ1-1, with 8 bases fitting TRBD1. The CDR3 loop spans 14 amino acids. With 5 bases clipped from V and 4 bases from J, the junction kept 6 bases outside the gene matches. Looked up from germline, CDR1 is PRHDT and CDR2 is FYEKMQ (reference sequence). The CDR3 spells CASSNRGGVTEAFF. The CDR3 bases are TGTGCCAGCAGCAACAGGGGGGGTGTCACTGAAGCTTTCTTT.

The chain couples TRBV6-1 to TRBJ1-1; D is unclear. The length of the CDR3 is 14 residues. Germline CDR1 is MNHNS and CDR2 is SASEGT. V was pared by 3 bases and J by 5 bases, with 13 bases between. CDR3 bases: TGTGCCAGCAGTGAGTTAGAGGCATGGACTGAAGCTTTCTTT. This encodes CASSELEAWTEAFF.

To note about this clone: An end of the junction differs from the germline gene, which may be a read error. V usage is TRBV5-1 and J usage is TRBJ2-1; 15 nucleotides line up with TRBD2. The germline CDR1 and CDR2 sequences are SGHRS and YFSETQ. This CDR3 has 16 residues. The CDR3 loop reads CARRTSGGALYNEQFF. CDR3 bases: TGCGCCCGCAGGACTAGCGGGGGGGCCCTATACAATGAGCAGTTCTTC.

The chain uses TRBV5-8 and TRBJ2-1; D is unresolved. The CDR3 has 13 amino acids. Germline lookup yields CDR1 SGHTS and CDR2 YDEGEE. Trimming shortened V by 1 base and J by 3 bases, and 5 bases separated the two germline ends. The DNA of the CDR3 is TGTGCCAGCAGCTTGCCGAACTACAATGAGCAGTTCTTC. It encodes CASSLPNYNEQFF.

The chain links TRBV7-2 to TRBJ2-7; D remains unclear. The CDR3 contains 11 residues. CDR1 and CDR2 from the germline V gene are SGHTA and FQGNSA. V lost 4 bases to trimming and J lost 6 bases, with 7 bases between them. CDR3 amino acids: CASSYPGEQYF. For the CDR3, the DNA is TGTGCCAGCAGCTACCCTGGCGAGCAGTACTTC.

The gene calls are TRBV9 and TRBJ2-5; 7 nucleotides match TRBD1. The junction had 7 bases not matched to a gene; V was cut back by 0 bases and J by 5 bases. This CDR3 has 15 amino acids. CDR1 and CDR2 (germline): SGDLS, YYNGEE. CDR3 loop: CASSVGDRVVETQYF. The CDR3 DNA reads TGTGCCAGCAGCGTAGGTGACAGGGTGGTGGAGACCCAGTACTTC.

The chain has TRBV2 and TRBJ1-4; the match to TRBD1 covers 7 bases. The CDR3 is 14 residues long. Germline-derived CDR1 and CDR2 are SNHLY and FYNNEI. The trim removed 6 bases at V and 8 bases at J, leaving 9 bases unmatched. For the CDR3, the DNA is TGTGCCAGCAGACACACAGGGGTAGACGAAAAACTGTTTTTT. Residues: CASRHTGVDEKLFF.

Regarding this clone: Other DNA sequences from this sample encode an identical CDR3 as well. J is TRBJ2-3 and V is TRBV29-1, with D perhaps TRBD2 (6 bases). Germline values: CDR1 SQVTM, CDR2 ANQGSEA. The CDR3 is 13 amino acids. Trimming stripped 4 bases from V and 2 bases from J, with 10 bases between. CDR3 protein: CSVVTGDTDTQYF. In DNA, the CDR3 is TGCAGCGTTGTGACGGGGGACACAGATACGCAGTATTTT.